Presented here are 27 T cell receptor beta chains from one specimen sequenced in a study of shared clonotypes between healthy human individuals. Sequencing was performed with immunoSEQ multiplex PCR; in TCRdb, only in-frame clones are kept and a portion is missing. The sample records 2 million to 2.5 million clones, roughly 93% being singletons. The specimen sequenced was naive CD4+ T cells from PBMCs. Subset in this sample: CD45RA+ positively selected. Every receptor here comes from a man between 18 and 35 years old in good health. Some clones in this sample may be carry-over from other donors' samples.

Regarding this clone: Other DNA sequences of this sample code for an identical CDR3. This rearrangement joins TRBV18 to TRBJ2-7; 7 bases line up with TRBD1. The CDR3 has 14 residues. CDR1 KGHSH and CDR2 LQKENI come from the germline V gene. Trimming at V came to 3 bases and at J to 2 bases, leaving 4 bases not matched to a gene. CDR3 bases: TGTGCCAGCTCACCGGGGCAGGGGGCCTACGAGCAGTACTTC. Translation: CASSPGQGAYEQYF. The whole variable domain, filled in from reference TRBV18 and TRBJ2-7, reads NAGVMQNPRHLVRRRGQEARLRCSPMKGHSHVYWYRQLPEEGLKFMVYLQKENIIDESGMPKERFSAEFPKEGPSILRIQQVVRGDSAAYFCASSPGQGAYEQYFGPGTRLTVT.

In this sample, this clone turned up once. The V and J genes are TRBV19 and TRBJ2-3; a weak D match, TRBD2 (6 bases). The CDR3 covers 16 residues. Per the germline V gene, CDR1 is LNHDA and CDR2 is SQIVND (reference sequence). V gave up 3 bases and J gave up 0 bases, with 13 bases separating them. For the CDR3, the DNA is TGTGCCAGTAGTATGCCGCGGGACGGTAGCACAGATACGCAGTATTTT. Protein product: CASSMPRDGSTDTQYF.

J is TRBJ2-3 and V is TRBV2, with 7 nucleotides matching TRBD1. From germline, CDR1 is SNHLY and CDR2 FYNNEI. The CDR3 runs to 15 residues. With 7 bases clipped from V and 1 base from J, the junction kept 8 bases outside the gene matches. The CDR3 sequence is CASTTSGGGTDTQYF. In nucleotides, the CDR3 is TGTGCCAGCACCACCTCAGGGGGAGGCACAGATACGCAGTATTTT.

For the CDR3, the DNA is TGTGCCAGTAGTATCGCTTCACCGAATTCCTACAATGAGCAGTTCTTC. Encoded protein: CASSIASPNSYNEQFF. The V gene is TRBV19, the J gene TRBJ2-1, with D uncertain. The CDR3 loop spans 16 amino acids. Trimming pared 3 bases from V and 1 base from J, leaving 13 bases between. Germline CDR1 reads LNHDA; CDR2 reads SQIVND (reference sequence).

This clone was detected only once. The chain recombines TRBV5-1 with TRBJ2-5, with D possibly being TRBD1 or TRBD2 (5 bases each). The J call may not be correct, given that the DNA end is closer to TRBJ2-7. This CDR3 has 15 amino acids. CDR1 and CDR2 from the germline V gene are SGHRS and YFSETQ. CDR3 protein: CASSLAGGWGYEQYF. In DNA, the CDR3 is TGCGCCAGCAGCTTGGCAGGCGGTTGGGGGTACGAGCAGTACTTC.

The rearrangement uses TRBV7-3 and TRBJ2-1, with D perhaps given as TRBD1 or TRBD2 (6 bases each). CDR1 is SGHTA and CDR2 is FQGTGA in the germline V gene. Trimming took off 1 base at V and 0 bases at J, with 13 bases between the two ends. CDR3 length equals 17 residues. CDR3 DNA sequence: TGTGCCAGCAGCTTAAAGGGGGACTTGAGCTCCTACAATGAGCAGTTCTTC. Translating gives CASSLKGDLSSYNEQFF.

The chain is built from TRBV7-2 and TRBJ1-5; D not certain. V lost 5 bases, J lost 3 bases, and 8 bases lay in between. Germline CDR1 is SGHTA and CDR2 is FQGNSA. This CDR3 comprises 13 residues. The CDR3 nucleotides are TGTGCCAGCAGCCAAGGACCCAATCAGCCCCAGCATTTT. Its protein product is CASSQGPNQPQHF.

This chain links TRBV9 with TRBJ2-6; tentatively, D is TRBD2 (6 bases). The CDR3 is 17 amino acids. CDR1 and CDR2 (germline): SGDLS, YYNGEE. The V and J ends lost 2 bases and 1 base respectively, with 13 bases between them. The CDR3 is CASSVGGRLSGANVLTF. As DNA, the CDR3 is TGTGCCAGCAGCGTGGGGGGACGTTTGTCTGGGGCCAACGTCCTGACTTTC.

V is TRBV6-5 and J is TRBJ1-1, with D perhaps TRBD1 (5 bases). CDR1 and CDR2 (germline): MNHEY, SVGAGI. V dropped 6 bases and J dropped 3 bases, with 14 bases sitting between them. CDR3 length: 14 amino acids. The CDR3 is CASSQQDVYTEAFF. As DNA, the CDR3 is TGTGCCAGCAGCCAACAGGACGTGTACACTGAAGCTTTCTTT.

V gene TRBV6-6 combines with J gene TRBJ1-4, with 9 nucleotides matching TRBD1. Germline CDR1 MNHNY, CDR2 SVGAGI (reference sequence). CDR3 length equals 14 residues. The J segment lost 5 bases and the V segment lost 8 bases, leaving 6 bases of the junction unmatched. The CDR3 DNA follows: TGTGCCAGCGTGGGACAGGGAGGGAATGAAAAACTGTTTTTT. It encodes CASVGQGGNEKLFF.

The chain employs TRBV5-1 and TRBJ2-5, with D uncertain. The CDR3 has 13 amino acids. V lost 3 bases and J lost 0, with 6 bases in between. Per the germline V gene, CDR1 is SGHRS and CDR2 is YFSETQ. As DNA, the CDR3 is TGCGCCAGCAGCTCCGTGGACCAAGAGACCCAGTACTTC. Translating it yields CASSSVDQETQYF.

The chain joins TRBV5-4 to TRBJ2-7, with 15 bases identical to TRBD2. J lost 6 bases, V lost 5 bases, and 6 bases had no gene match. The germline gives CDR1 SGHNT, CDR2 YYREEE (reference sequence). The CDR3 extends over 15 amino acids. The DNA of the CDR3 is TGTGCCAGCAGTTGGACTAGCGGGAGGGCCACCGAGCAGTACTTC. It translates to CASSWTSGRATEQYF.

This chain joins TRBV30 and TRBJ2-5; D remains unclear. This CDR3 contains 17 residues. Germline V gives CDR1 GTSNPN, CDR2 SVGIG (reference sequence). Trimming shortened V by 3 bases and J by 1 base, and 21 bases separated the two germline ends. This chain's CDR3 is CAWRESNFLSSQETQYF. The CDR3 DNA reads TGTGCCTGGAGAGAAAGTAACTTTCTTTCTTCCCAAGAGACCCAGTACTTC.

Comment on this clone: The sample carries other DNA sequences with the same CDR3. The chain uses TRBV6-1 and TRBJ1-2, with TRBD1 identical over 11 bases. Germline CDR1 is MNHNS and CDR2 is SASEGT. CDR3 length equals 13 residues. The ends lost 3 bases at V and 8 bases at J; junction bases unmatched: 2. This CDR3 reads CASSEDRGLGYTF. The CDR3 bases are TGTGCCAGCAGTGAGGACAGGGGGCTCGGCTACACCTTC.

The table lists this clone with a few counts. The chain recombines TRBV19 with TRBJ1-2; D uncertain. V was clipped by 10 bases and J by 0 bases, with 18 bases between them. This CDR3 contains 15 residues. Germline CDR1 is LNHDA and CDR2 is SQIVND (reference sequence). This chain's CDR3 is CATARSSVANYGYTF. In nucleotides, the CDR3 is TGTGCCACCGCTAGGTCATCTGTGGCTAACTATGGCTACACCTTC.

This clone appeared once. The rearrangement joins TRBV28 to TRBJ1-2; D uncertain. Germline CDR1 is MDHEN and CDR2 is SYDVKM. The CDR3 has 13 residues. Trimming cost V 5 bases and J 7 bases, with 14 bases left between them. The CDR3 nucleotides read TGTGCCAGCAGTCTCCCCCTGTCGGGTGGCTACACCTTC. This encodes CASSLPLSGGYTF.

The chain couples TRBV2 to TRBJ2-2, with TRBD2 matching over 7 bases. The V gene's germline CDR1 is SNHLY and CDR2 FYNNEI. Trimming at V came to 6 bases and at J to 5 bases, leaving 3 bases not matched to a gene. The CDR3 has 13 amino acids. The CDR3 loop reads CASSREATGELFF. Here the CDR3 DNA reads TGTGCCAGCAGCCGGGAGGCGACCGGGGAGCTGTTTTTT.

The rearrangement joins TRBV4-1 to TRBJ2-5, with D possibly being TRBD2 (6 bases). V lost 3 bases and J lost 2, with 13 bases in between. CDR1 is MGHRA and CDR2 is YSYEKL in the germline V gene. This CDR3 is built from 15 residues. CDR3 loop: CASSHLWGDQETQYF. In nucleotides, the CDR3 is TGCGCCAGCAGCCACCTATGGGGGGATCAAGAGACCCAGTACTTC.

In nucleotides, the CDR3 is TGTGCCAGCAGCTTATACAGGACCTCCTACGAGCAGTACTTC. This translates into CASSLYRTSYEQYF. The V gene is TRBV5-8, the J gene TRBJ2-7; a possible D gene is TRBD1 (5 bases). Per the germline V gene, CDR1 is SGHTS and CDR2 is YDEGEE. The CDR3 length is 14 residues. Trimming pared 2 bases from V and 0 bases from J, leaving 9 bases between.

This chain connects TRBV14 to TRBJ1-3; D is uncertain. There are 16 residues in the CDR3. Germline V gives CDR1 SGHDN, CDR2 FVKESK. V lost 1 base and J lost 0, with 10 bases in between. CDR3 region: CASSQGWSTSGNTIYF. The CDR3 region has the DNA TGTGCCAGCAGCCAAGGGTGGTCCACCTCTGGAAACACCATATATTTT.

This clone was detected a few times. The chain is built from TRBV6-6 and TRBJ1-1; D remains unclear. CDR1 is MNHNY and CDR2 is SVGAGI in the germline V gene (reference sequence). The V end lost 2 bases, the J end lost 8 bases, and 3 bases lay between the germline ends. The length of the CDR3 is 10 residues. This CDR3 is CASSYGEAFF. The CDR3, as DNA: TGTGCCAGCAGTTACGGCGAAGCTTTCTTT.

This clone was seen only once. This chain links TRBV5-4 with TRBJ2-2, with 7 bases identical to TRBD2. The CDR3 sequence is 13 residues long. With 4 bases clipped from V and 5 bases from J, the junction kept 2 bases outside the gene matches. Germline V CDR1 and CDR2: SGHNT, YYREEE (reference sequence). This CDR3 is CASSVGGTGELFF. The DNA for the CDR3 is TGTGCCAGCAGCGTCGGGGGGACCGGGGAGCTGTTTTTT.

The J gene is TRBJ1-2, the V gene TRBV6-4; D is perhaps TRBD1 (6 bases). From germline, CDR1 is MRHNA and CDR2 SNTAGT. CDR3 length: 15 residues. Trimming removed 2 bases from V and 7 bases from J, with 17 bases in between. In DNA, the CDR3 is TGTGCCAGCAGTGACGGACCAACAGGGAGGGGTGGCTACACCTTC. It is translated as CASSDGPTGRGGYTF.

The rearrangement uses TRBV11-2 and TRBJ2-1; tentatively, D is TRBD2 (6 bases). There are 16 residues in the CDR3. Germline assignment: CDR1 SGHAT and CDR2 FQNNGV. The V end was cut by 3 bases, the J end by 0 bases, with 12 bases between. The CDR3 DNA reads as TGTGCCAGCAGCTTCCCCGGGGGAAGCTCCTACAATGAGCAGTTCTTC. Its translation: CASSFPGGSSYNEQFF.

Note on this clone: Other DNA sequences from this sample encode an identical CDR3 as well. The chain has TRBV2 and TRBJ2-7; 9 bases fit TRBD1. From germline, CDR1 is SNHLY and CDR2 FYNNEI. V shed 4 bases, J shed 2 bases, and the junction held 3 bases outside the gene matches. This CDR3 is 14 amino acids long. CDR3: CASSAGTGPYEQYF. The CDR3 nucleotides read TGTGCCAGCAGTGCCGGGACAGGGCCCTACGAGCAGTACTTC.

V is TRBV29-1 and J is TRBJ1-2; 7 nucleotides match TRBD1. Trimming removed 5 bases from V and 2 bases from J; junction bases left unmatched: 8. The CDR3 contains 14 residues. CDR1 and CDR2 (germline): SQVTM, ANQGSEA. CDR3 coding DNA: TGCAGCGTTTTGACAGGGAACTTAAACTATGGCTACACCTTC. This codes for CSVLTGNLNYGYTF.

The V and J genes are TRBV18 and TRBJ2-1; TRBD2 aligns across 11 bases. The V and J ends lost 1 base and 6 bases, in that order; junction bases with no gene match: 5. CDR1 and CDR2 from the germline V gene are KGHSH and LQKENI. CDR3 length: 16 residues. The CDR3 sequence is CASSPLAGGPTNEQFF. The CDR3, as DNA: TGTGCCAGCTCACCACTAGCGGGAGGGCCCACCAATGAGCAGTTCTTC.